This TCR beta chain was recovered during a study of quantifying T cell responses using KT2 cells. Background on the study: RNA was reverse transcribed with TCR alpha and beta constant-region primers.

This clonotype has only a few counts. Each cDNA got a UMI-containing oligo ligated at its 3' end. The first PCR ran roughly 4 cycles with an equimolar RC1.1 and RC1.2 beta primer mix. TCRdb reprocessed the UMI-ligation and nested PCR reads with MiXCR, giving one entry per CDR3 protein. The profile shows over 40,000 distinct CDR3 sequences, roughly 11% of them singletons. The sample was PBMCs spiked with cells of the T cell clone KT2. This sequence was found in a human donor.

In DNA form, the CDR3 reads TGCAGCGTTGTCCCTTGGGACAGACCTTACCAAGAGACCCAGTACTTC. This translates into CSVVPWDRPYQETQYF. The genes are TRBV29-1 and TRBJ2-5; 7 nucleotides align to TRBD1. V was pared by 4 bases and J by 0 bases, with 11 bases of the junction left unmatched. The CDR3 has 16 amino acids. Germline CDR1 SQVTM, CDR2 ANQGSEA.